The 21 T cell receptor beta chains presented below share a single source sample, sequenced in a study of control samples from healthy donors and cancer patients. Sequencing was performed with immunoSEQ multiplex PCR; in TCRdb, only in-frame clones are kept and a portion is missing. The table includes 150,000 to 180,000 clones, nearly 95% detected once. Sequenced material: blood. Source of these receptors: a man aged 50 to 59 in good health.

This chain connects TRBV4-1 to TRBJ2-3; D is undetermined. Germline V gene lookup returns CDR1 MGHRA and CDR2 YSYEKL. Trimming cost V 0 bases and J 1 base, with 14 bases left between them. There are 17 residues in the CDR3. CDR3 residues: CASSQESPELGTDTQYF. The CDR3 DNA sequence: TGCGCCAGCAGCCAAGAATCACCTGAACTCGGCACAGATACGCAGTATTTT.

This chain links TRBV27 with TRBJ1-2; D is possibly TRBD1 (5 bases). This CDR3 has 13 residues. CDR1 is MNHEY, CDR2 SMNVEV, per germline (reference sequence). V lost 3 bases and J lost 8, with 13 bases in between. CDR3 bases: TGTGCCAGCAGTTTTGGGCAGGGAAAGGGCTACACCTTC. Protein: CASSFGQGKGYTF.

The J gene is TRBJ2-5, the V gene TRBV28; 9 positions agree with TRBD1. The CDR3 contains 15 residues. Trimming cost V 6 bases and J 5 bases; bases outside gene matches: 10. The germline V gene encodes CDR1 MDHEN and CDR2 SYDVKM. The CDR3 bases are TGTGCCAGCAGCGATCACAGGGGGCTAGTGGAGACCCAGTACTTC. Protein sequence: CASSDHRGLVETQYF.

The V gene is TRBV1, the J gene TRBJ1-1. TRBV1 is noted as a pseudogene. CDR3 length equals 15 residues. The CDR3 spells CTIKPRRGMNTEAFF. CDR3 nucleotides: TGCACCATAAAGCCAAGGAGGGGGATGAACACTGAAGCTTTCTTT.

The chain recombines TRBV27 with TRBJ2-5; D unresolved. The CDR3 has 12 amino acids. Germline-derived CDR1 and CDR2 are MNHEY and SMNVEV (reference sequence). The V and J ends lost 5 bases and 7 bases respectively, with 11 bases between them. The CDR3 nucleotides are TGTGCCAGCAGTACAACTATAGGGACCCAGTACTTC. Encoded protein: CASSTTIGTQYF.

The CDR3 nucleotides read TGTGCCACCAGTGATGCGGCCAGGGTGGAAAAACTGTTTTTT. This sequence encodes CATSDAARVEKLFF. The chain employs TRBV24-1 and TRBJ1-4; perhaps TRBD1 as D (5 bases). The CDR3 loop spans 14 amino acids. The germline CDR1 and CDR2 sequences are KGHDR and SFDVKD. Deletions cut 3 bases from V and 8 bases from J, with 12 bases between.

V is TRBV11-2 and J is TRBJ2-1; 13 bases line up with TRBD2. V shed 5 bases, J shed 16 bases, and the junction held 14 bases outside the gene matches. Germline CDR1 SGHAT, CDR2 FQNNGV. The CDR3 extends over 15 amino acids. CDR3 amino acids: CASSPGLAGVAHNFF. DNA of the CDR3: TGTGCCAGCAGCCCCGGACTAGCGGGAGTGGCTCATAACTTCTTC.

The chain uses TRBV20-1 and TRBJ2-7; TRBD2 agrees at 9 bases. The CDR3 loop spans 14 amino acids. The V and J ends lost 3 bases and 4 bases, in that order; junction bases with no gene match: 7. Germline V gene lookup returns CDR1 DFQATT and CDR2 SNEGSKA (reference sequence). CDR3 nucleotide sequence: TGCAGTGCTAGTGGGACTAGCAGTTCATACGAGCAGTACTTC. Its protein product is CSASGTSSSYEQYF.

CDR3 DNA sequence: TGTGCCAGCGTGGAGATTGCGGGGGGCAATCAGCCCCAGCATTTT. Amino acids: CASVEIAGGNQPQHF. V and J are TRBV2 and TRBJ1-5; perhaps TRBD1 as D (5 bases). The CDR3 runs 15 residues. Germline V CDR1 and CDR2: SNHLY, FYNNEI. V shed 8 bases and J shed 2 bases, with 16 bases lying between them.

The chain has TRBV6-5 and TRBJ1-1; possible D gene TRBD1, 6 bases. This CDR3 is 15 amino acids long. The germline V and J ends were trimmed by 2 bases and 1 base, with 11 bases remaining between them. Germline V gene sequence: CDR1 MNHEY, CDR2 SVGAGI. The DNA of the CDR3 is TGTGCCAGCAGTTACGGGGGCCAAAGGAACACTGAAGCTTTCTTT. This sequence encodes CASSYGGQRNTEAFF.

This sequence joins TRBV2 and TRBJ2-7; 14 positions match TRBD2. Germline CDR1 is SNHLY and CDR2 is FYNNEI. CDR3 length: 15 amino acids. V was clipped by 6 bases and J by 5 bases; unmatched bases: 6. CDR3 sequence: CASSRGLAGDDEQYF. For the CDR3, the DNA is TGTGCCAGCAGCCGGGGACTAGCGGGAGACGACGAGCAGTACTTC.

This chain uses TRBV10-3 with TRBJ1-3, with D perhaps matching TRBD1 (5 bases). The CDR3 has 17 residues. Trimming removed 0 bases at V and 0 bases at J, with 12 bases between. Per germline, CDR1 ENHRY and CDR2 SYGVKD. For the CDR3, the DNA is TGTGCCATCAGTGAGTCGGGGGACGGGCACTCTGGAAACACCATATATTTT. Amino acids: CAISESGDGHSGNTIYF.

This clone was seen only once. The chain's CDR3 is CASSPALGEQYF. DNA of the CDR3: TGTGCCAGCAGCCCCGCCCTGGGCGAGCAGTACTTC. The V call is TRBV9, the J call TRBJ2-7; D not resolved. The CDR3 spans 12 residues. V lost 4 bases, J lost 6 bases, and 11 bases lay in between. Germline CDR1 SGDLS, CDR2 YYNGEE.

This clone has just a few counts. The rearrangement uses TRBV19 and TRBJ1-1; D unresolved. The germline CDR1 and CDR2 sequences are LNHDA and SQIVND (reference sequence). CDR3 size: 14 residues. Trimming removed 6 bases at V and 1 base at J, with 12 bases between. The CDR3 is CASSPQAQNTEAFF. CDR3 bases: TGTGCCAGTAGCCCACAAGCCCAGAACACTGAAGCTTTCTTT.

The chain joins TRBV3-1 (or the pseudogene TRBV3-2) to TRBJ2-5; unclear D gene. The germline V and J ends were trimmed by 4 bases and 5 bases, with 14 bases remaining between them. The germline V gene has CDR1 LGHDT and CDR2 YNNKEL (reference sequence). There are 14 residues in the CDR3. The CDR3 spells CASSRARFGETQYF. CDR3 in DNA: TGTGCCAGCAGCCGCGCCCGGTTTGGGGAGACCCAGTACTTC.

This clone was seen once. V is TRBV21-1 and J is TRBJ2-7; TRBD2 is the table's D call and was not checked against the DNA. TRBV21-1 is a listed pseudogene. This CDR3 has 9 residues. CDR3 sequence (DNA): TGTGCCAGTCCCCGGGAGCAGTACTTC. Translated: CASPREQYF.

This chain connects TRBV14 to TRBJ1-1; TRBD1 might be the D (5 bases). The CDR3 has 13 amino acids. From germline, CDR1 is SGHDN and CDR2 FVKESK. Trimming cost V 6 bases and J 0 bases, with 8 bases left between them. The chain's CDR3 is CASSWGMNTEAFF. CDR3 nucleotides: TGTGCCAGCAGTTGGGGCATGAACACTGAAGCTTTCTTT.

The chain joins TRBV7-3 to TRBJ2-7; 10 bases map to TRBD2. The CDR3 spans 16 residues. Losses at the gene ends were 1 base for V and 5 bases for J; bases not matched to a gene: 8. The germline gives CDR1 SGHTA, CDR2 FQGTGA. The CDR3 loop is CASSLNSGTSVNEQYF. CDR3 nucleotides: TGTGCCAGCAGCTTAAATTCCGGGACTAGCGTTAACGAGCAGTACTTC.

The gene calls are TRBV5-1 and TRBJ2-1, with 12 nucleotides matching TRBD2. The germline gives CDR1 SGHRS, CDR2 YFSETQ. V was clipped by 8 bases and J by 0 bases; unmatched bases: 9. The CDR3 runs to 17 residues. The chain's CDR3 is CARIGTSGPSSYNEQFF. For the CDR3, the DNA is TGCGCCAGGATAGGGACTAGCGGGCCGAGCTCCTACAATGAGCAGTTCTTC.

This rearrangement joins TRBV25-1 to TRBJ1-4, with 7 bases that match TRBD1. Germline CDR1 and CDR2: MGHDK and SYGVNS. The length of the CDR3 is 16 residues. J lost 5 bases, V lost 2 bases, and 8 bases had no gene match. CDR3 sequence (DNA): TGTGCCAGCAGTGAAGGAGGGACAGCACCAAATGAAAAACTGTTTTTT. As protein: CASSEGGTAPNEKLFF.

The chain links TRBV7-2 to TRBJ2-7, with 8 bases fitting TRBD2. Unmatched junction bases numbered 11, after V lost 5 bases and J lost 5 bases. The CDR3 extends over 15 amino acids. Germline-derived CDR1 and CDR2 are SGHTA and FQGNSA. The CDR3 spells CASSKSRTSNNEQYF. CDR3 DNA: TGTGCCAGCAGCAAGAGCAGGACTAGCAACAACGAGCAGTACTTC.